Following are 22 T cell receptor beta chains from one sample sequenced in a study of blood T cell repertoires in COVID-19. Some clones are missing from TCRdb's copy, which holds only in-frame ones; the method was immunoSEQ multiplex PCR. The data show 80,000 to 95,000 clones, roughly 90% seen once. The material sequenced was peripheral blood. All receptors come from a man between 70 and 80 years old with acute or convalescent COVID-19.

The J gene is TRBJ1-1, the V gene TRBV10-3; D is unclear. The V gene's germline CDR1 is ENHRY and CDR2 SYGVKD. The CDR3 totals 13 residues. The V end was cut by 6 bases, the J end by 0 bases, with 8 bases between. This CDR3 reads CAIRAGMNTEAFF. CDR3 DNA sequence: TGTGCCATCAGGGCAGGCATGAACACTGAAGCTTTCTTT.

The chain combines TRBV3-1 (or the pseudogene TRBV3-2) with TRBJ1-6; TRBD1 aligns across 8 bases. The CDR3 has 15 residues. Germline V gene sequence: CDR1 LGHDT, CDR2 YNNKEL (reference sequence). With V trimmed by 4 bases and J by 5 bases, 4 bases remained unmatched. CDR3 in amino acids: CASSPTGADNSPLHF. In DNA, the CDR3 is TGTGCCAGCAGCCCGACAGGGGCTGATAATTCACCCCTCCACTTT.

This chain uses TRBV7-9 with TRBJ2-3; D call uncertain. CDR1 is SEHNR and CDR2 is FQNEAQ in the germline V gene (reference sequence). CDR3 length equals 12 residues. V dropped 5 bases and J dropped 6 bases, with 9 bases sitting between them. The CDR3 region has the DNA TGTGCCAGCAGCGGCGTGGGCGATACGCAGTATTTT. It yields the protein CASSGVGDTQYF.

This chain links TRBV28 with TRBJ2-2; the D gene is possibly TRBD1 (6 bases). Germline values: CDR1 MDHEN, CDR2 SYDVKM. V was cut by 6 bases and J by 1 base, with 12 bases left in between. The CDR3 runs to 15 residues. CDR3 DNA sequence: TGTGCCAGCAGCCCGGGACAAAGGAACACCGGGGAGCTGTTTTTT. It is translated as CASSPGQRNTGELFF.

The chain employs TRBV29-1 and TRBJ1-5; a possible D gene is TRBD1 (6 bases). From germline, CDR1 is SQVTM and CDR2 ANQGSEA. CDR3 length: 15 amino acids. The V gene lost 4 bases and the J gene lost 3 bases, with 16 bases spanning the gap. The CDR3 region has the DNA TGCAGCGTTGTATGGGGATTGGGGGCCAATCAGCCCCAGCATTTT. This sequence encodes CSVVWGLGANQPQHF.

This clone was observed a handful of times. As DNA, the CDR3 is TGTGCCAGCAGTTCTGCAGAAGCCTACAATGAGCAGTTCTTC. Translating it yields CASSSAEAYNEQFF. This chain links TRBV13 with TRBJ2-1; D uncertain. Trimming took 6 bases from V and 2 from J, leaving 11 bases between them. Germline V gene lookup returns CDR1 PRHDT and CDR2 FYEKMQ (reference sequence). The CDR3 has 14 amino acids.

The chain couples TRBV19 to TRBJ2-7; a weak D match, TRBD2 (6 bases). Trimming removed 5 bases at V and 2 bases at J, with 10 bases between. Germline CDR1 LNHDA, CDR2 SQIVND (reference sequence). This CDR3 is built from 13 residues. CDR3 nucleotide sequence: TGTGCCAGTAGTCGAGGGAGGACCTACGAGCAGTACTTC. Translated: CASSRGRTYEQYF.

This CDR3 is CASARQGSSYEQYF. The CDR3 nucleotides read TGTGCCAGCGCCCGCCAGGGGAGCTCCTACGAGCAGTACTTC. The chain couples TRBV3-1 (or the pseudogene TRBV3-2) to TRBJ2-7; D perhaps matches TRBD1 (6 bases). V shed 8 bases and J shed 0 bases, with 14 bases lying between them. The length of the CDR3 is 14 residues. Germline assignment: CDR1 LGHDT and CDR2 YNNKEL (reference sequence).

This chain links TRBV11-2 with TRBJ2-7; 9 nucleotides match TRBD1. The CDR3 loop spans 15 amino acids. V trimming: 0 bases; J trimming: 4 bases; junction bases outside the gene matches: 4. The germline gives CDR1 SGHAT, CDR2 FQNNGV. In DNA, the CDR3 is TGTGCCAGCAGCTTAGAGGGACAGGGATCATACGAGCAGTACTTC. Protein: CASSLEGQGSYEQYF. The full variable domain, its missing parts supplied by reference TRBV11-2 and TRBJ2-7, is EAGVAQSPRYKIIEKRQSVAFWCNPISGHATLYWYQQILGQGPKLLIQFQNNGVVDDSQLPKDRFSAERLKGVDSTLKIQPAKLEDSAVYLCASSLEGQGSYEQYFGPGTRLTVT.

The chain employs TRBV4-1 and TRBJ2-1; TRBD2 matches 8 bases. The CDR3 has 14 residues. The germline CDR1 and CDR2 sequences are MGHRA and YSYEKL. V shed 2 bases and J 8 bases; nucleotides not matched to a gene: 5. The CDR3 DNA sequence: TGCGCCAGCAGCCAACCTAGCGGGTGGGATGAGCAGTTCTTC. Protein product: CASSQPSGWDEQFF.

This chain joins TRBV28 and TRBJ1-2, with D maybe TRBD1 (6 bases). V lost 9 bases to trimming and J lost 4 bases, with 30 bases between them. Per germline, CDR1 MDHEN and CDR2 SYDVKM. CDR3 length: 18 residues. The CDR3 sequence: CASGTPVSSGGTTYGYTF. The CDR3, as DNA: TGTGCCAGTGGCACCCCTGTGAGTAGCGGGGGCACTACCTATGGCTACACCTTC.

V and J are TRBV5-1 and TRBJ2-1, with D uncertain. Trimming removed 2 bases from V and 0 bases from J, with 9 bases in between. CDR3 length equals 15 residues. Germline V CDR1 and CDR2: SGHRS, YFSETQ. In nucleotides, the CDR3 is TGCGCCAGCAGCTTCACGAGTAGCTCCTACAATGAGCAGTTCTTC. Translation gives CASSFTSSSYNEQFF.

This rearrangement joins TRBV7-2 to TRBJ2-5; weak D call: TRBD2 (6 bases). The CDR3 spans 13 residues. Per germline, CDR1 SGHTA and CDR2 FQGNSA. The V and J ends lost 3 bases and 9 bases respectively, with 14 bases between them. The CDR3 DNA is TGTGCCAGCAGCTTTGACTCCCGCGGGGCCCAGTACTTC. Translated: CASSFDSRGAQYF.

J is TRBJ1-2 and V is TRBV19, with 7 bases that match TRBD1. The CDR3 has 13 amino acids. With 11 bases clipped from V and 8 bases from J, the junction kept 14 bases outside the gene matches. Germline lookup yields CDR1 LNHDA and CDR2 SQIVND (reference sequence). The CDR3 coding sequence is TGTGCCCCCCCACGACAGGGAGAAAGGGGCTACACCTTC. It specifies CAPPRQGERGYTF. Full variable domain (remainder filled in from reference TRBV19 and TRBJ1-2): DGGITQSPKYLFRKEGQNVTLSCEQNLNHDAMYWYRQDPGQGLRLIYYSQIVNDFQKGDIAEGYSVSREKKESFPLTVTSAQKNPTAFYLCAPPRQGERGYTFGSGTRLTVV.

V gene TRBV13 combines with J gene TRBJ1-6; 8 bases are a match to TRBD1. The length of the CDR3 is 15 residues. The V gene's germline CDR1 is PRHDT and CDR2 FYEKMQ (reference sequence). The V segment lost 4 bases and the J segment 6 bases; nucleotides outside the gene matches: 5. The CDR3 coding sequence is TGTGCCAGCAGCTCCTCGGACAGGGTTAATTCACCCCTCCACTTT. Protein: CASSSSDRVNSPLHF.

The rearrangement joins TRBV29-1 to TRBJ1-3; D possibly corresponds to TRBD1 (5 bases). The CDR3 extends over 13 amino acids. Between the trimmed V and J ends, which lost 3 bases and 7 bases, there was a span of 13 bases. Germline assignment: CDR1 SQVTM and CDR2 ANQGSEA. CDR3 residues: CSVELQAGNTIYF. The CDR3, as DNA: TGCAGCGTTGAGCTACAGGCGGGGAACACCATATATTTT.

The gene calls are TRBV28 and TRBJ1-5, with 9 bases fitting TRBD1. J lost 3 bases, V lost 6 bases, and 6 bases had no gene match. CDR3 length: 15 residues. Germline CDR1 and CDR2: MDHEN and SYDVKM. The CDR3 here is CASRAGQGNNQPQHF. The CDR3 DNA sequence: TGTGCCAGCAGGGCGGGACAGGGAAACAATCAGCCCCAGCATTTT. Based on the CDR3 plus reference TRBV28 and TRBJ1-5, the full variable domain is DVKVTQSSRYLVKRTGEKVFLECVQDMDHENMFWYRQDPGLGLRLIYFSYDVKMKEKGDIPEGYSVSREKKERFSLILESASTNQTSMYLCASRAGQGNNQPQHFGDGTRLSIL.

This clone appeared a single time. V usage is TRBV10-3 and J usage is TRBJ2-7, with TRBD1 matching 9 bases. CDR1 and CDR2 from the germline V gene are ENHRY and SYGVKD. This CDR3 has 12 residues. J gave up 4 bases and V 10 bases, and 5 bases lay outside the gene matches. In DNA form, the CDR3 reads TGTGCCACGGGACAGGGCTTTTACGAGCAGTACTTC. Translated, it gives CATGQGFYEQYF.

The rearrangement joins TRBV4-3 to TRBJ2-2; 9 bases line up with TRBD2. Looked up from germline, CDR1 is LGHNA and CDR2 is YSLEER. J gave up 3 bases and V 0 bases, and 17 bases lay outside the gene matches. This CDR3 region has 21 residues. CDR3 protein: CASSQELGSGLAGSDTGELFF. DNA of the CDR3: TGCGCCAGCAGCCAAGAACTTGGGAGTGGGCTAGCGGGGTCCGACACCGGGGAGCTGTTTTTT.

The V call is TRBV7-2, the J call TRBJ2-7, with 9 bases fitting TRBD2. The CDR3 runs to 14 residues. After removal of 5 bases from V and 6 bases from J, the junction contained 8 bases not matched to a gene. CDR1 and CDR2 from the germline V gene are SGHTA and FQGNSA. CDR3 bases: TGTGCCAGCAGCCTCCAGGCGGGAGGGTTCGAGCAGTACTTC. Protein: CASSLQAGGFEQYF.

J is TRBJ2-7 and V is TRBV9, with 12 bases fitting TRBD2. The CDR3 extends over 17 amino acids. Germline lookup yields CDR1 SGDLS and CDR2 YYNGEE. V shed 0 bases and J 4 bases; nucleotides not matched to a gene: 8. The CDR3 DNA reads TGTGCCAGCAGCGTAGGGTTATCGACTAGCGGGGGATACGAGCAGTACTTC. It codes for CASSVGLSTSGGYEQYF. The entire variable domain, with the rest obtained from reference TRBV9 and TRBJ2-7, is as follows: DSGVTQTPKHLITATGQRVTLRCSPRSGDLSVYWYQQSLDQGLQFLIQYYNGEERAKGNILERFSAQQFPDLHSELNLSSLELGDSALYFCASSVGLSTSGGYEQYFGPGTRLTVT.

The chain carries TRBV6-5 and TRBJ2-7; 7 positions agree with TRBD1. The CDR3 loop spans 15 amino acids. Germline trimming cut 11 bases from V and 3 bases from J; bases unmatched to any gene: 16. Germline CDR1 is MNHEY and CDR2 is SVGAGI. The CDR3 reads CACRMSTGSYYEQYF. As DNA, the CDR3 is TGTGCCTGTAGGATGTCGACAGGGAGTTACTACGAGCAGTACTTC.